One and the same sample provided the 14 T cell receptor beta chains below, sequenced in a study of cytomegalovirus exposure and HLA in healthy donors. Primers for the PCR totalled 60 Vbeta and 13 Jbeta. Assay used: immunoSEQ multiplex PCR; TCRdb lists only in-frame clones, some missing. The sample contains about 130,000 clones, approximately 70% of which appear only once. The sample taken for sequencing was PBMCs. Source of these receptors: a human donor in good health.

In nucleotides, the CDR3 is TGTGCCACCCGGTTGAACACTGAAGCTTTCTTT. Amino acids: CATRLNTEAFF. The chain employs TRBV28 and TRBJ1-1; D is unclear. The CDR3 totals 11 residues. Germline V gene lookup returns CDR1 MDHEN and CDR2 SYDVKM. Deletions cut 10 bases from V and 0 bases from J, with 6 bases between.

This chain joins TRBV4-1 and TRBJ2-7; the match to TRBD2 covers 8 bases. The CDR3 has 15 residues. V lost 3 bases and J lost 4; bases outside the gene matches: 8. Germline CDR1 MGHRA, CDR2 YSYEKL. The CDR3: CASSHTIAGQYEQYF. Written as DNA, the CDR3 is TGCGCCAGCAGCCACACAATAGCGGGACAATACGAGCAGTACTTC.

The V gene is TRBV10-3, the J gene TRBJ2-3; 8 nucleotides align to TRBD2. Germline V lookup: CDR1 ENHRY, CDR2 SYGVKD. The ends lost 9 bases at V and 1 base at J; junction bases unmatched: 12. This CDR3 has 16 amino acids. The CDR3, as DNA: TGTGCCATGGGGACTGGGGCGGGAGGCCGCACAGATACGCAGTATTTT. Amino acids: CAMGTGAGGRTDTQYF.

The chain carries TRBV25-1 and TRBJ2-7, with TRBD1 identical over 10 bases. The junction had 6 bases not matched to a gene; V was cut back by 7 bases and J by 3 bases. Germline-derived CDR1 and CDR2 are MGHDK and SYGVNS. This CDR3 is 14 amino acids long. The CDR3 DNA sequence: TGTGCCAGCATGAAGGGACAGGGGATCTACGAGCAGTACTTC. It yields the protein CASMKGQGIYEQYF.

The chain recombines TRBV28 with TRBJ1-1; D uncertain. This CDR3 has 15 amino acids. The germline V gene encodes CDR1 MDHEN and CDR2 SYDVKM. The ends were cut back, 2 bases at V and 3 bases at J, with 13 bases in the middle. The CDR3 protein is CASSLLRAGDTEAFF. The CDR3 DNA reads as TGTGCCAGCAGTTTACTGCGGGCTGGGGACACTGAAGCTTTCTTT. Variable domain in full (rest from reference TRBV28 and TRBJ1-1): DVKVTQSSRYLVKRTGEKVFLECVQDMDHENMFWYRQDPGLGLRLIYFSYDVKMKEKGDIPEGYSVSREKKERFSLILESASTNQTSMYLCASSLLRAGDTEAFFGQGTRLTVV.

V usage is TRBV4-3 and J usage is TRBJ2-5, with D possibly being TRBD1 (5 bases). The germline gives CDR1 LGHNA, CDR2 YSLEER. The CDR3 contains 15 residues. V lost 0 bases and J 1 base, leaving 9 bases between the germline ends. CDR3 DNA: TGCGCCAGCAGCCAAGATCAGGGCAGCCAAGAGACCCAGTACTTC. This encodes CASSQDQGSQETQYF.

This chain joins TRBV5-4 and TRBJ2-7, with 7 bases lining up with TRBD1. This CDR3 is built from 15 residues. From germline, CDR1 is SGHNT and CDR2 YYREEE (reference sequence). Germline trimming cut 0 bases from V and 0 bases from J; bases unmatched to any gene: 3. CDR3 bases: TGTGCCAGCAGCTTGGGGGGACAGCACTCCTACGAGCAGTACTTC. Residues: CASSLGGQHSYEQYF.

The rearrangement uses TRBV2 and TRBJ1-2; weak D call: TRBD1 (6 bases). The CDR3 totals 13 residues. CDR1 is SNHLY, CDR2 FYNNEI, per germline. Trimming pared 5 bases from V and 8 bases from J, leaving 15 bases between. The CDR3 sequence: CASSREGDRGYTF. The CDR3 DNA follows: TGTGCCAGCAGTCGGGAGGGGGACCGCGGCTACACCTTC.

The CDR3 DNA reads as TGCAGCGTTCCAGACAGTCGAAACTCTGGGGCCAACGTCCTGACTTTC. It codes for CSVPDSRNSGANVLTF. The chain recombines TRBV29-1 with TRBJ2-6; perhaps TRBD1 as D (5 bases). The CDR3 is 16 residues long. Germline CDR1 reads SQVTM; CDR2 reads ANQGSEA. The V and J ends lost 5 bases and 0 bases respectively, with 14 bases between them.

J is TRBJ2-5 and V is TRBV6-1, with 9 bases that match TRBD1. V trimming: 8 bases; J trimming: 5 bases; junction bases outside the gene matches: 9. There are 14 residues in the CDR3. Looked up from germline, CDR1 is MNHNS and CDR2 is SASEGT. This chain's CDR3 is CASGRTGGMETQYF. The CDR3, as DNA: TGTGCCAGCGGACGAACAGGGGGCATGGAGACCCAGTACTTC.

This clone turned up a few times. V and J are TRBV7-3 and TRBJ2-5; 10 nucleotides align to TRBD2. CDR3 size: 15 residues. Trimming removed 2 bases from V and 4 bases from J; junction bases left unmatched: 4. Germline CDR1 and CDR2: SGHTA and FQGTGA. In nucleotides, the CDR3 is TGTGCCAGCAGCTTAGGAAGCGGGAGGGGAGAGACCCAGTACTTC. It specifies CASSLGSGRGETQYF. Variable domain in full (rest from reference TRBV7-3 and TRBJ2-5): GAGVSQTPSNKVTEKGKYVELRCDPISGHTALYWYRQSLGQGPEFLIYFQGTGAADDSGLPNDRFFAVRPEGSVSTLKIQRTERGDSAVYLCASSLGSGRGETQYFGPGTRLLVL.

The chain employs TRBV2 and TRBJ1-5; no clear D gene. Between the trimmed V and J ends, which lost 1 base and 1 base, there was a span of 8 bases. CDR1 and CDR2 (germline): SNHLY, FYNNEI. The CDR3 length is 15 residues. CDR3: CASSEDGRSNQPQHF. CDR3 in DNA: TGTGCCAGCAGTGAAGATGGGAGGAGCAATCAGCCCCAGCATTTT.

The gene calls are TRBV7-9 and TRBJ1-1, with a weak D call TRBD1 (6 bases). Between the trimmed V and J ends, which lost 5 bases and 8 bases, there was a span of 18 bases. Germline V gene sequence: CDR1 SEHNR, CDR2 FQNEAQ (reference sequence). The CDR3 has 14 amino acids. DNA for the CDR3: TGTGCCAGCAGCCCCCGGTCAGGGGCAGGAGAAGCTTTCTTT. It is translated as CASSPRSGAGEAFF.

This clone was seen a handful of times. The DNA of the CDR3 is TGTGCCAGCAGTGTAGTCATACCTAACACTGAAGCTTTCTTT. As protein: CASSVVIPNTEAFF. J is TRBJ1-1 and V is TRBV2, with D unclear. The CDR3 runs to 14 residues. Trimming left V 4 bases short and J 2 bases short, with 11 bases between. Germline loops: CDR1 SNHLY, CDR2 FYNNEI. Full variable domain (rest looked up from reference TRBV2 and TRBJ1-1): EPEVTQTPSHQVTQMGQEVILRCVPISNHLYFYWYRQILGQKVEFLVSFYNNEISEKSEIFDDQFSVERPDGSNFTLKIRSTKLEDSAMYFCASSVVIPNTEAFFGQGTRLTVV.